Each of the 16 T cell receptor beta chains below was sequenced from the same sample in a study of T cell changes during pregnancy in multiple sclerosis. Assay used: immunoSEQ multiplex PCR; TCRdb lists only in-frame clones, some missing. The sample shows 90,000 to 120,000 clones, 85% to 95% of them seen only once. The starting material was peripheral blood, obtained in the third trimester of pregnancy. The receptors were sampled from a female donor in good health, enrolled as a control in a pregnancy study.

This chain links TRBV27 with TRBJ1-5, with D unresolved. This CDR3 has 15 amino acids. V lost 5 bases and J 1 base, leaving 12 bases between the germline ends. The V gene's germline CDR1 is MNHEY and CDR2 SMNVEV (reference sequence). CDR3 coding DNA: TGTGCCAGCAGTGTCTTTGGGCAGAGCAATCAGCCCCAGCATTTT. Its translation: CASSVFGQSNQPQHF.

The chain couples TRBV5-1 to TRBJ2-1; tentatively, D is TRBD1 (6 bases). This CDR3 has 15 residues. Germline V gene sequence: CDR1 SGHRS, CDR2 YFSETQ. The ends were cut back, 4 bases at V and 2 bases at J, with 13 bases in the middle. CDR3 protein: CASSPGQLAYNEQFF. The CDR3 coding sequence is TGCGCCAGCAGCCCCGGACAGCTAGCCTACAATGAGCAGTTCTTC.

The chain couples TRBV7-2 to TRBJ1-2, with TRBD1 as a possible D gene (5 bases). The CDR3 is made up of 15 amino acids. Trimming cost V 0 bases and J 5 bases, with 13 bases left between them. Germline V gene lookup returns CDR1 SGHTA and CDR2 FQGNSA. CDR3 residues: CASSLALQGQYGYTF. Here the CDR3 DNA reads TGTGCCAGCAGCTTAGCTCTGCAGGGCCAATATGGCTACACCTTC.

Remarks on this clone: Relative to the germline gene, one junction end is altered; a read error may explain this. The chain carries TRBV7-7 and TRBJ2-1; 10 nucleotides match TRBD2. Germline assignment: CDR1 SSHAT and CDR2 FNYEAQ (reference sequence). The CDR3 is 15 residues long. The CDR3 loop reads CASSLGLAGVHKQFF. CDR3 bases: TGTGCTAGCAGCTTAGGGCTAGCGGGGGTTCATAAGCAGTTCTTC.

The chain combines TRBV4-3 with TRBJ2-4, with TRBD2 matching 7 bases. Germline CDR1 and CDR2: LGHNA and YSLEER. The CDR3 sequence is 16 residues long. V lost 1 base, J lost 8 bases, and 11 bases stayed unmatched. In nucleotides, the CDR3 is TGCGCCAGCAGCCAAGCCCGGGGCGGGGGTCTCGACATTCAGTACTTC. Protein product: CASSQARGGGLDIQYF.

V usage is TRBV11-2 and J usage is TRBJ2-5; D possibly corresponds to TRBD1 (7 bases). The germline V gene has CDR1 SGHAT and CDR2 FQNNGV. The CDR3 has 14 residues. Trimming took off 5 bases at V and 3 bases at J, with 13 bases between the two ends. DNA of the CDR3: TGTGCCAGCAGCCCAGGGGGGAGTAAAGAGACCCAGTACTTC. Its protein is CASSPGGSKETQYF.

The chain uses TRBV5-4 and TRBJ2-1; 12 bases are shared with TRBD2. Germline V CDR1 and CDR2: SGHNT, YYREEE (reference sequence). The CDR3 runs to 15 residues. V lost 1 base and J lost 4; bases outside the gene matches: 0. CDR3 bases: TGTGCCAGCAGCTTGACTAGCGGGGGGTACAATGAGCAGTTCTTC. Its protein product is CASSLTSGGYNEQFF.

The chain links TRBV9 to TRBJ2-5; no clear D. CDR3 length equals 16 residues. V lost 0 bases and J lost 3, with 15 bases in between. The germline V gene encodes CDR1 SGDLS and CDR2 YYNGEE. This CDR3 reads CASSVGWRKAEETQYF. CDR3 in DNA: TGTGCCAGCAGCGTAGGGTGGAGAAAGGCAGAAGAGACCCAGTACTTC.

The DNA for the CDR3 is TGTGCCAGCAACTTCCGCGCTGGGAACACTGAAGCTTTCTTT. Protein product: CASNFRAGNTEAFF. The chain couples TRBV7-2 to TRBJ1-1; D gene ambiguous. Trimming cost V 7 bases and J 1 base, with 13 bases left between them. CDR1 is SGHTA and CDR2 is FQGNSA in the germline V gene. This CDR3 is 14 amino acids long.

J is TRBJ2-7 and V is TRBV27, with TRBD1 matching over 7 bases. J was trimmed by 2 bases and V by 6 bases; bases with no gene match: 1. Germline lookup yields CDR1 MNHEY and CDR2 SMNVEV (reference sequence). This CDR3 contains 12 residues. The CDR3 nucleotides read TGTGCCAGCAGACAGGGGACCTACGAGCAGTACTTC. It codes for CASRQGTYEQYF.

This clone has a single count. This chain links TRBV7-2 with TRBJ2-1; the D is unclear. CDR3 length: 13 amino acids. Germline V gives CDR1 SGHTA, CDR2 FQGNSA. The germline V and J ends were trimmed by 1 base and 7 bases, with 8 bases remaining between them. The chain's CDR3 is CASSLGVENEQFF. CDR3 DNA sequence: TGTGCCAGCAGCTTAGGGGTGGAGAATGAGCAGTTCTTC.

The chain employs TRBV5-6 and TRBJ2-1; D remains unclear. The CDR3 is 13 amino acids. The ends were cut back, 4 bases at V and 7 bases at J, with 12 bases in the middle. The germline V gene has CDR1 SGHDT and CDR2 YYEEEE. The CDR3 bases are TGTGCCAGCAGCCTCCCCCTCGGGAATGAGCAGTTCTTC. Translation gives CASSLPLGNEQFF.

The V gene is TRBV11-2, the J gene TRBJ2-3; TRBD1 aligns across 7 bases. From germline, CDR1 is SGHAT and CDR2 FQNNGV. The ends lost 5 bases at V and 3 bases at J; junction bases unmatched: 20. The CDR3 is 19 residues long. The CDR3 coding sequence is TGTGCCAGCAGCCGGGCGGAGGACAGGTCCTATCGGCGGACAGATACGCAGTATTTT. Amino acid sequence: CASSRAEDRSYRRTDTQYF. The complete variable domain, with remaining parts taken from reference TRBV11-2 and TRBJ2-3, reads EAGVAQSPRYKIIEKRQSVAFWCNPISGHATLYWYQQILGQGPKLLIQFQNNGVVDDSQLPKDRFSAERLKGVDSTLKIQPAKLEDSAVYLCASSRAEDRSYRRTDTQYFGPGTRLTVL.

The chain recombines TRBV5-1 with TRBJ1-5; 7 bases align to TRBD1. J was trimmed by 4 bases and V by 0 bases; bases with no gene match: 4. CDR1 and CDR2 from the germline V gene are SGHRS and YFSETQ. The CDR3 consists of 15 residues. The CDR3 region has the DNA TGCGCCAGCAGCTTGGGGGACAGCGTGAATCAGCCCCAGCATTTT. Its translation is CASSLGDSVNQPQHF.

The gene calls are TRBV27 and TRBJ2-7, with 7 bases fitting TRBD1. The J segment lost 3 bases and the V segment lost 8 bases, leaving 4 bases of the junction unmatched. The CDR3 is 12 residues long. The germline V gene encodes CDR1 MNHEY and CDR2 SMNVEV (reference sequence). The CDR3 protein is CASRQGLYEQYF. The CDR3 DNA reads TGTGCCAGCCGACAGGGCCTCTACGAGCAGTACTTC.

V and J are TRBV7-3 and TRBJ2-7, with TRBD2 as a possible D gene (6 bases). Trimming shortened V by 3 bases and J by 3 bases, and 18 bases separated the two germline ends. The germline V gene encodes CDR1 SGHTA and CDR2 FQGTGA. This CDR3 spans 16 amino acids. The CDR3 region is CASSFGGTGSGYEQYF. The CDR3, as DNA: TGTGCCAGCAGCTTCGGGGGTACAGGATCGGGCTACGAGCAGTACTTC.